This paragraph covers one T cell receptor (beta chain) sequence. The antigen remains undetermined. The record originates from a study of T-cell reconstitution after alpha-beta-depleted transplantation in children. The germline V gene encodes CDR1 DFQATT and CDR2 SNEGSKA (reference sequence). V was clipped by 5 bases and J by 8 bases; unmatched bases: 12. The CDR3 consists of 15 residues. Unique molecular identifiers tagged the TCRbeta library. TCRdb redid the calling of the PCR reads with MiXCR, one entry per CDR3 protein. Altogether over 200,000 distinct CDR3 sequences are present, approximately 17% being singletons, with the ten largest covering 43%. Whole-study results and caveats: Surviving thymic progenitors and recipient T cells were the source of high TCRbeta diversity at day 60 in some patients. After one year, T-cell counts and TCRbeta diversity mostly came from new T cells. Reports say that about two months after transplant, the alpha-beta T cells came out of several hundred graft clones that had expanded.

The receptor was isolated from a male patient between 2 and 10 years old who had a stem cell transplant for acute lymphoblastic leukemia, so the T cells may come from the graft donor. Sequencing used PBMCs, mostly from graft donor cells, obtained 360 days after TCRalphabeta/CD19-depleted stem cell transplant. The chain links TRBV20-1 to TRBJ2-1; 10 bases align to TRBD1. CDR3 coding DNA: TGCAGTGCTCTAACCGGGACAGGGGTGCTCGATGAGCAGTTCTTC. Translating it yields CSALTGTGVLDEQFF.